The 20 T cell receptor beta chains below come from one sample, sequenced in a study of blood T cell repertoires in COVID-19. Sequenced by immunoSEQ multiplex PCR; TCRdb stores in-frame clones only, minus some. The repertoire includes 90,000 to 150,000 clones, 70% to 90% of them detected once, and 3.9% sits in the top ten. Sequenced material: peripheral blood. These TCRs come from a man aged 60-69 years with acute or convalescent COVID-19.

The V call is TRBV28, the J call TRBJ2-5; weak D call: TRBD2 (5 bases). The CDR3 is made up of 15 amino acids. Germline V gives CDR1 MDHEN, CDR2 SYDVKM. Trimming shortened V by 2 bases and J by 4 bases, and 14 bases separated the two germline ends. This CDR3 reads CASSLAGRFTETQYF. For the CDR3, the DNA is TGTGCCAGCAGTTTAGCGGGCAGGTTCACAGAGACCCAGTACTTC.

The chain couples TRBV5-1 to TRBJ2-1; TRBD1 might be the D (7 bases). There are 15 residues in the CDR3. V was trimmed by 3 bases and J by 0 bases, leaving 10 bases between them. Germline CDR1 is SGHRS and CDR2 is YFSETQ. CDR3 in amino acids: CASSWGDSSYNEQFF. The CDR3 DNA is TGCGCCAGCAGCTGGGGGGACAGCTCCTACAATGAGCAGTTCTTC.

This clone was recorded only once. This chain uses TRBV7-8 with TRBJ2-7, with a tentative D call TRBD1 (5 bases). The germline CDR1 and CDR2 sequences are SGHVS and FQNEAQ. Deletions cut 5 bases from V and 7 bases from J, with 24 bases between. The CDR3 has 16 amino acids. DNA for the CDR3: TGTGCCAGCAGCCGAGGCAAAGGGGTAGTGGGGCGGGAGCAGTACTTC. It is translated as CASSRGKGVVGREQYF. Full variable domain (outside the CDR3, taken from reference TRBV7-8 and TRBJ2-7): GAGVSQSPRYKVAKRGQDVALRCDPISGHVSLFWYQQALGQGPEFLTYFQNEAQLDKSGLPSDRFFAERPEGSVSTLKIQRTQQEDSAVYLCASSRGKGVVGREQYFGPGTRLTVT.

This clone was seen just once. The chain uses TRBV2 and TRBJ1-3; D is possibly TRBD1 (5 bases). Per germline, CDR1 SNHLY and CDR2 FYNNEI. The CDR3 has 14 residues. Trimming took off 7 bases at V and 0 bases at J, with 10 bases between the two ends. CDR3 coding DNA: TGTGCCAGCATCCAGGGCTACTCTGGAAACACCATATATTTT. It translates to CASIQGYSGNTIYF.

The V call is TRBV30, the J call TRBJ2-3; tentatively, D is TRBD2 (5 bases). The CDR3 contains 17 residues. Per germline, CDR1 GTSNPN and CDR2 SVGIG (reference sequence). V was shortened by 0 bases and J by 3 bases, with 19 bases between the two germline ends. CDR3: CAWSVLEGYGGTDTQYF. CDR3 bases: TGTGCCTGGAGTGTACTTGAGGGATACGGTGGGACAGATACGCAGTATTTT.

The CDR3 loop reads CAWSSGQGTETQYF. In DNA, the CDR3 is TGTGCCTGGAGTTCAGGACAGGGTACGGAGACCCAGTACTTC. The rearrangement links TRBV30 to TRBJ2-5; 8 nucleotides agree with TRBD1. The J segment lost 5 bases and the V segment lost 2 bases, leaving 7 bases of the junction unmatched. Germline V CDR1 and CDR2: GTSNPN, SVGIG (reference sequence). This CDR3 has 14 amino acids.

This chain connects TRBV7-8 to TRBJ2-7; D might be TRBD1 (5 bases). The V and J ends lost 2 bases and 1 base respectively, with 9 bases between them. This CDR3 comprises 14 residues. The germline V gene has CDR1 SGHVS and CDR2 FQNEAQ. For the CDR3, the DNA is TGTGCCAGCAGCTTACGTCAGGGTTCCTACGAGCAGTACTTC. Translation gives CASSLRQGSYEQYF.

The chain carries TRBV29-1 and TRBJ1-2; 10 bases match TRBD1. Germline CDR1 SQVTM, CDR2 ANQGSEA. The trim removed 5 bases at V and 6 bases at J, leaving 6 bases unmatched. The CDR3 contains 13 residues. CDR3 in amino acids: CSVRTGGANGYTF. The DNA for the CDR3 is TGCAGCGTTAGGACAGGGGGGGCGAATGGCTACACCTTC.

V gene TRBV24-1 combines with J gene TRBJ2-2, with D tentatively TRBD1 (6 bases). Germline CDR1 and CDR2: KGHDR and SFDVKD. The CDR3 is 12 amino acids. Trimming removed 9 bases at V and 6 bases at J, with 10 bases between. The CDR3: CATEGQPGELFF. CDR3 in DNA: TGTGCCACCGAAGGACAGCCCGGGGAGCTGTTTTTT.

This clone was picked up one time. CDR3 loop: CASSFKARETQYF. The DNA for the CDR3 is TGTGCCAGCAGTTTCAAGGCGCGGGAGACCCAGTACTTC. The chain couples TRBV27 to TRBJ2-5; the D is unclear. Deletions cut 3 bases from V and 5 bases from J, with 10 bases between. The CDR3 is made up of 13 amino acids. Germline assignment: CDR1 MNHEY and CDR2 SMNVEV (reference sequence).

DNA for the CDR3: TGTGCCAGCAGCTTGGGAGGGACCGCGGGAGGAGAGACCCAGTACTTC. Its protein product is CASSLGGTAGGETQYF. The chain combines TRBV11-2 with TRBJ2-5; 8 bases match TRBD2. Germline loops: CDR1 SGHAT, CDR2 FQNNGV. The CDR3 length is 16 residues. V lost 3 bases and J lost 4; bases outside the gene matches: 10.

This chain joins TRBV6-5 and TRBJ1-6, with D possibly matching TRBD1 (5 bases). The germline CDR1 and CDR2 sequences are MNHEY and SVGAGI. The CDR3 is 13 residues long. V was trimmed by 6 bases and J by 7 bases, leaving 10 bases between them. CDR3 in amino acids: CASRQGGNSPLHF. The CDR3 coding sequence is TGTGCCAGCAGGCAGGGTGGCAATTCACCCCTCCACTTT.

The CDR3 loop is CASSLRQGTLREQFF. Written as DNA, the CDR3 is TGTGCCAGCAGTTTGAGGCAGGGGACCCTCCGAGAGCAGTTCTTC. This chain links TRBV28 with TRBJ2-1; tentatively, D is TRBD1 (6 bases). Germline V gene data show CDR1 as MDHEN and CDR2 as SYDVKM. Trimming cost V 3 bases and J 10 bases, with 19 bases left between them. The CDR3 runs to 15 residues.

This clone occurred a few times. The chain couples TRBV7-9 to TRBJ1-4; D remains unclear. CDR1 and CDR2 (germline): SEHNR, FQNEAQ (reference sequence). This CDR3 region has 14 residues. V lost 2 bases and J lost 7, with 11 bases in between. In nucleotides, the CDR3 is TGTGCCAGCAGCTTATCTGGAGCGCTTGAAAAACTGTTTTTT. It encodes CASSLSGALEKLFF.

The chain is built from TRBV2 and TRBJ1-2; a possible D gene is TRBD1 (6 bases). Germline values: CDR1 SNHLY, CDR2 FYNNEI. The V end lost 3 bases, the J end lost 4 bases, and 6 bases lay between the germline ends. The CDR3 runs to 12 residues. DNA of the CDR3: TGTGCCAGCAGTGACAGGGGCTATGGCTACACCTTC. This codes for CASSDRGYGYTF.

V usage is TRBV7-8 and J usage is TRBJ1-2; TRBD1 matches 8 bases. Per germline, CDR1 SGHVS and CDR2 FQNEAQ. V lost 5 bases to trimming and J lost 2 bases; unmatched junction nucleotides: 4. This CDR3 contains 14 residues. The CDR3 protein is CASSPRTGNYGYTF. CDR3 sequence (DNA): TGTGCCAGCAGCCCTAGGACAGGGAACTATGGCTACACCTTC.

The chain uses TRBV29-1 and TRBJ2-2; TRBD1 agrees at 7 bases. The J segment lost 2 bases and the V segment lost 7 bases, leaving 4 bases of the junction unmatched. The CDR3 length is 13 residues. Germline values: CDR1 SQVTM, CDR2 ANQGSEA. CDR3 sequence reads: CSGRTGNTGELFF. The CDR3 DNA reads TGCAGCGGGAGGACAGGCAACACCGGGGAGCTGTTTTTT.

This clone appeared a single time. This sequence joins TRBV12-5 and TRBJ2-1; a weak D match, TRBD1 (5 bases). Germline V gives CDR1 LGHNT, CDR2 FRNRAP. The V and J ends lost 4 bases and 3 bases respectively, with 7 bases between them. The CDR3 covers 13 residues. DNA for the CDR3: TGTGCTAGTGGTTCAGGGTACTACAATGAGCAGTTCTTC. Translation: CASGSGYYNEQFF.

This clone was found a few times. This chain connects TRBV2 to TRBJ2-2, with 10 positions matching TRBD1. Trimming took 1 base from V and 5 from J; bases not matched to a gene: 4. This CDR3 region has 16 residues. Germline CDR1 reads SNHLY; CDR2 reads FYNNEI. The CDR3 DNA sequence: TGTGCCAGCAGTGAAGTTGGGACAGGGGATACCGGGGAGCTGTTTTTT. It translates to CASSEVGTGDTGELFF.

The chain employs TRBV7-3 and TRBJ2-2; D is uncertain. The V gene's germline CDR1 is SGHTA and CDR2 FQGTGA. This CDR3 contains 13 residues. Trimming removed 5 bases at V and 5 bases at J, with 9 bases between. The CDR3 reads CASSLAGTGELFF. The CDR3 DNA is TGTGCCAGCAGCCTCGCCGGGACCGGGGAGCTGTTTTTT.